This T cell receptor (beta chain) derives from a study of blood T cell repertoires in COVID-19. This clone occurred a few times. Authors' methods: Amplification with reference gene primers provided the estimates of nucleated cell counts. Measured with immunoSEQ multiplex PCR; TCRdb has only the in-frame clones, and not every one. The V and J calls and clone size were taken over from that table, and D and trimming were inferred from the DNA. The table includes 150,000 to 200,000 clones, around 85% detected once. CDR1 is SNHLY and CDR2 is FYNNEI in the germline V gene. This CDR3 comprises 15 residues. V was cut by 5 bases and J by 11 bases, with 25 bases left in between.

The chain links TRBV2 to TRBJ2-7, with D maybe TRBD2 (6 bases). This clonotype originated in a human donor with active or convalescent COVID-19. The donor label of this sample is uncertain. What was sequenced was peripheral blood. The CDR3 DNA sequence: TGTGCCAGCAGTCCCGAAAGGGAGGCCCAAACGGGGAAGTACTTC. The encoded protein is CASSPEREAQTGKYF.